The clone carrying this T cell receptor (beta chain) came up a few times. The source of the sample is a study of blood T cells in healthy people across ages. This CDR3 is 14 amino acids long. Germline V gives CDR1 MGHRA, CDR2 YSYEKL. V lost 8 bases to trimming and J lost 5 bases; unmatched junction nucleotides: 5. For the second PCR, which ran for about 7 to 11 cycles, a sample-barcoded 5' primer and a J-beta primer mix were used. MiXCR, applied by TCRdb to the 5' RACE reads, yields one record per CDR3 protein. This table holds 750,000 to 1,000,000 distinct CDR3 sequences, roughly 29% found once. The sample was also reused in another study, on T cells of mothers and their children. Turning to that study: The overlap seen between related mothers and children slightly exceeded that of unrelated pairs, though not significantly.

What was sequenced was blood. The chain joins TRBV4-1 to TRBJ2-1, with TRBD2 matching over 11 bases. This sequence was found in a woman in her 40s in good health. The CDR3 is CASSMGLADNEQFF. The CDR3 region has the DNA TGCGCCAGCTCCATGGGACTAGCGGACAATGAGCAGTTCTTC.